The next 14 T cell receptor beta chains were all read from a single sample in a study of CD8 T cells in Susac syndrome (dated by TCRdb to between 2018 and 2021). The library was produced with the immunoSEQ multiplex PCR assay. RNA was extracted using the RNeasy kit, and roughly 0.45 to 1 microgram was reverse transcribed with random hexamers. TCRdb redid the processing of the public reads, applying fastp at Q25 and MiXCR, and retained in-frame beta chains. Rows are combined by CDR3 protein, so each entry shows the most common genes and DNA. The sample data list over 95,000 distinct CDR3 sequences, and roughly 92% of these were observed just once. Approximately 0.11% of the sample belongs to the ten largest clones. The sequenced material came from CD8+ T cells from PBMCs. The source of these receptors is a human donor in good health.

The chain is built from TRBV20-1 and TRBJ1-3; D not certain. The V gene lost 0 bases and the J gene lost 0 bases, with 21 bases spanning the gap. CDR1 is DFQATT and CDR2 is SNEGSKA in the germline V gene (reference sequence). The CDR3 consists of 19 residues. The CDR3 coding sequence is TGCAGTGCTAGAGATTGGACTCGGCGGAGTCCGAGCTCTGGAAACACCATATATTTT. Its protein is CSARDWTRRSPSSGNTIYF.

The J gene is TRBJ2-1, the V gene TRBV12-3 or TRBV12-4; D might be TRBD2 (6 bases). The CDR3 totals 12 residues. V lost 5 bases to trimming and J lost 9 bases, with 11 bases between them. CDR3 sequence reads: CASSPGLSEQFF. The DNA of the CDR3 is TGTGCCAGCAGTCCGGGACTTTCTGAGCAGTTCTTC.

The gene calls are TRBV6-2 or TRBV6-3 and TRBJ2-5, with TRBD2 matching 11 bases. The germline V gene encodes CDR1 MNHEY and CDR2 SVGEGT. The CDR3 is 16 residues long. V trimming: 6 bases; J trimming: 4 bases; junction bases outside the gene matches: 10. CDR3 residues: CASSPPSSGRIETQYF. As DNA, the CDR3 is TGTGCCAGCAGCCCCCCATCTAGCGGGAGGATAGAGACCCAGTACTTC.

This sequence joins TRBV4-1 and TRBJ2-7; 10 positions match TRBD2. Germline assignment: CDR1 MGHRA and CDR2 YSYEKL. The V gene end was trimmed by 1 base and the J gene end by 11 bases; junction bases not matched to a gene: 5. This CDR3 contains 13 residues. The CDR3 DNA reads as TGCGCCAGCAGCCAAGTTAAGCGGGAGGGAAAGTACTTC. Its protein product is CASSQVKREGKYF.

In the case of this clonotype: One junction end disagrees with the germline gene, perhaps due to a read error. The chain recombines TRBV30 with TRBJ1-1; D gene uncertain. Germline CDR1 reads GTSNPN; CDR2 reads SVGIG (reference sequence). The CDR3 is 12 residues long. CDR3 sequence: CAWSVKETGAFF. CDR3 nucleotide sequence: TGTGCCTGGAGTGTTAAGGAAACTGGAGCTTTCTTT.

The V and J genes are TRBV7-2 and TRBJ1-2, with 7 bases aligning to TRBD1. Germline V gene data show CDR1 as SGHTA and CDR2 as FQGNSA. This CDR3 has 16 residues. After removal of 3 bases from V and 3 bases from J, the junction contained 10 bases not matched to a gene. In nucleotides, the CDR3 is TGTGCCAGCAGCTTTTACGACAGGGCAGCAGACTATGGCTACACCTTC. Its translation: CASSFYDRAADYGYTF.

The V and J genes are TRBV6-1 and TRBJ2-7; 7 bases line up with TRBD1. The CDR3 has 16 residues. V gave up 6 bases and J gave up 4 bases; unmatched junction bases: 15. Per germline, CDR1 MNHNS and CDR2 SASEGT. Here the CDR3 DNA reads TGTGCCAGCAGACCTAACAGGGGTTCTCATGTTTACGAGCAGTACTTC. This sequence encodes CASRPNRGSHVYEQYF.

This chain uses TRBV30 with TRBJ1-3; D remains ambiguous. V was clipped by 2 bases and J by 8 bases, with 16 bases between them. The germline V gene encodes CDR1 GTSNPN and CDR2 SVGIG (reference sequence). The CDR3 length is 14 residues. DNA of the CDR3: TGTGCCTGGAGTCCGAGGGCCAGGCAAGACACCATATATTTT. It codes for CAWSPRARQDTIYF.

This clonotype was seen once. The chain uses TRBV12-3 or TRBV12-4 and TRBJ2-3; TRBD1 or TRBD2 may be the D gene (6 bases each). Trimming removed 6 bases from V and 1 base from J, with 14 bases in between. CDR3 length equals 15 residues. The CDR3 nucleotides read TGTGCCAGCAGGCTCCACGGGGGCGGCACAGATACGCAGTATTTT. It yields the protein CASRLHGGGTDTQYF.

The V gene is TRBV29-1, the J gene TRBJ1-2, with a tentative D call TRBD1 (6 bases). The CDR3 consists of 13 residues. Germline CDR1 SQVTM, CDR2 ANQGSEA. Trimming cost V 4 bases and J 1 base, with 10 bases left between them. The CDR3 reads CSVGGDINYGYTF. As DNA, the CDR3 is TGCAGCGTTGGGGGGGACATTAACTATGGCTACACCTTC. Combining the CDR3 with reference TRBV29-1 and TRBJ1-2 gives the whole variable domain SAVISQKPSRDICQRGTSLTIQCQVDSQVTMMFWYRQQPGQSLTLIATANQGSEATYESGFVIDKFPISRPNLTFSTLTVSNMSPEDSSIYLCSVGGDINYGYTFGSGTRLTVV.

This clonotype was seen a single time. This chain joins TRBV7-2 and TRBJ1-1, with D unresolved. Germline CDR1 and CDR2: SGHTA and FQGNSA. The CDR3 covers 13 residues. V lost 3 bases, J lost 6 bases, and 11 bases lay in between. In DNA, the CDR3 is TGTGCCAGCAGCTTCCGGGAGATGGCTGAAGCTTTCTTT. Its protein is CASSFREMAEAFF.

The chain uses TRBV5-6 and TRBJ1-2; 8 nucleotides match TRBD1. Germline CDR1 and CDR2: SGHDT and YYEEEE. The CDR3 sequence is 17 residues long. Unmatched junction bases numbered 10, after V lost 0 bases and J lost 3 bases. The CDR3 bases are TGTGCCAGCAGCTTGGTAACCGGACAGGGTAGTGACTATGGCTACACCTTC. Amino acids: CASSLVTGQGSDYGYTF.

The J gene is TRBJ2-2, the V gene TRBV19; TRBD2 matches at 7 bases. The CDR3 covers 13 residues. Germline V CDR1 and CDR2: LNHDA, SQIVND (reference sequence). With V trimmed by 8 bases and J by 4 bases, 4 bases remained unmatched. The CDR3 sequence is CASGLERTGELFF. Written as DNA, the CDR3 is TGTGCCAGTGGACTAGAGCGCACCGGGGAGCTGTTTTTT. Looking up the rest from reference TRBV19 and TRBJ2-2 gives the full variable domain: DGGITQSPKYLFRKEGQNVTLSCEQNLNHDAMYWYRQDPGQGLRLIYYSQIVNDFQKGDIAEGYSVSREKKESFPLTVTSAQKNPTAFYLCASGLERTGELFFGEGSRLTVL.

The chain has TRBV2 and TRBJ1-4, with D perhaps TRBD1 (5 bases). The CDR3 length is 13 residues. CDR1 SNHLY and CDR2 FYNNEI come from the germline V gene. Trimming took 11 bases from V and 0 from J, leaving 10 bases between them. This CDR3 is CAGHGSTNEKLFF. The CDR3, as DNA: TGTGCCGGACACGGATCAACTAATGAAAAACTGTTTTTT.